This TCR beta chain emerged from a study of shared clonotypes between healthy human individuals. Overall study: A couple of women and a few men aged 18 to 49 made up the donors.

Losses at the gene ends were 6 bases for V and 2 bases for J; bases not matched to a gene: 2. CDR1 and CDR2 from the germline V gene are SNHLY and FYNNEI. CDR3 length: 14 residues. CD45RO-negative, CCR7-positively selected cells formed the naive CD8 fraction, excluding terminally differentiated effector memory CD45RA+ cells. TCRdb keeps only in-frame clones here, not all; method: immunoSEQ multiplex PCR. Of roughly 2,000,000 clones listed, 80% to 95% were seen once; the top ten hold about 1.7%. The sequence derives from a man younger than 35 in good health. Some clones in this sample may be carry-over from other donors' samples. Source material: naive CD8+ T cells from PBMCs. This chain joins TRBV2 and TRBJ2-7, with 12 bases fitting TRBD2. The CDR3 reads CASRWTSGTYEQYF. DNA for the CDR3: TGTGCCAGCAGATGGACTAGCGGGACCTACGAGCAGTACTTC.